Listed below are T cell receptor beta chains from one sample, sequenced in a study of T cells in Graves' hyperthyroidism and ophthalmopathy. From the multiplex PCR reads, TCRdb called clonotypes with MiXCR, one entry per CDR3 protein. The data contain some 770,000 distinct CDR3 sequences, around 15% of them seen just once; the ten biggest clones take up over 7.5%. Sample: blood. The receptors stem from a man between 18 and 29 years old with Graves' hyperthyroidism. Both conserved end residues are part of each CDR3. D genes are given only for firm matches.

v_call d_call cdr3_aa
TRBV7-2 TRBD1 CASSPGQAVWEMNTEAFF
TRBV12-3/TRBV12-4 TRBD2 CASSSSTLAGNPFF
TRBV5-1 - CASSLEGTTNEKLFF
TRBV28 - CASSLSALAETQYF
TRBV7-3 - CASSPLPGGFAFF
TRBV3-1 - CASSEGLGDTEAFF
TRBV7-8 - CATSTAPNYGYTF
TRBV3-1 TRBD2 CASSQGLAGGWEQYF
TRBV11-1 - CASSLQDTKNIQYF
TRBV7-3 - CASSLSQANTGELFF
TRBV20-1 - CSASKGPTDTQYF
TRBV19 TRBD1 CASSPTGQGSTQPQHF
TRBV27 TRBD2 CASSQTGGTSGRSDTQYF
TRBV10-3 - CAISEGVGNQPQHF
TRBV11-2 - CAGSLPGVQETQYF
TRBV11-2 TRBD2 CASSPLLLAGGANEQFF
TRBV20-1 TRBD2 CSASGSYSYDQFF
TRBV11-3 - CASSTILGSGYEQYF
TRBV3-1 - CASSPQLPWGHEQFF
TRBV29-1 TRBD2 CSVDISGSMETQYF
TRBV7-9 - CASSWTETFYGYTF
TRBV18 TRBD2 CASSPRLAGEGYEQYF
TRBV6-1 - CASSQDPGRTYEQYF
TRBV29-1 - CSVTKGGTEAFF
TRBV29-1 TRBD1 CSAGGQGTDSYEQYF